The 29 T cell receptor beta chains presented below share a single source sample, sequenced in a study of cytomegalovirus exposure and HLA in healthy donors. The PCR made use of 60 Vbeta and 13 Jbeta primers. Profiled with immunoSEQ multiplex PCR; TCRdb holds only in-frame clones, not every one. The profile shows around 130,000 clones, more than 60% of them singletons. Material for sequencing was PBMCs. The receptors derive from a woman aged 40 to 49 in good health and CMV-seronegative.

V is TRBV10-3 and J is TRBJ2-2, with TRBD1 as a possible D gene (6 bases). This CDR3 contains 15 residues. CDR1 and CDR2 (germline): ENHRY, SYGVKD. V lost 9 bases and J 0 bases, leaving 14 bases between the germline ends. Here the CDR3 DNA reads TGTGCCATTTCTCAGGGGCGCCCGAACACCGGGGAGCTGTTTTTT. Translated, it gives CAISQGRPNTGELFF.

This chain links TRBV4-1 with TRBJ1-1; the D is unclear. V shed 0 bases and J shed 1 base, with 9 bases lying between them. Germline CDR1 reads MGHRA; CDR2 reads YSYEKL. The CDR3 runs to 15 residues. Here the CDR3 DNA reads TGCGCCAGCAGCCAAGATTCCCCAGGGAACACTGAAGCTTTCTTT. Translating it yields CASSQDSPGNTEAFF.

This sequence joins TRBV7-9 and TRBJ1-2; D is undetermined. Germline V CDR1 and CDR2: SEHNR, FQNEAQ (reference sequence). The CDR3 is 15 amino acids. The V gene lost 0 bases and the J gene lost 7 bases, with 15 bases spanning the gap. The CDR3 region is CASSLARGSPAGYTF. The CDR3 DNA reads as TGTGCCAGCAGCTTAGCGCGAGGTTCCCCAGCTGGCTACACCTTC.

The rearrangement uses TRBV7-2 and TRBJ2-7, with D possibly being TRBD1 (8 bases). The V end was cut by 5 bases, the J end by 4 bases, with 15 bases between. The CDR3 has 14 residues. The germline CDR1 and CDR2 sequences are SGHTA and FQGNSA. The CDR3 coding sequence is TGTGCCAGCAGCCGACAGGGGAGGGGGTACGAGCAGTACTTC. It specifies CASSRQGRGYEQYF.

The CDR3 loop is CASSVDRVDNSPLHF. The CDR3 coding sequence is TGTGCCAGCAGCGTAGACAGGGTAGATAATTCACCCCTCCACTTT. This chain uses TRBV9 with TRBJ1-6, with D tentatively TRBD1 (6 bases). Germline CDR1 reads SGDLS; CDR2 reads YYNGEE. Trimming took 0 bases from V and 5 from J, leaving 9 bases between them. This CDR3 comprises 15 residues.

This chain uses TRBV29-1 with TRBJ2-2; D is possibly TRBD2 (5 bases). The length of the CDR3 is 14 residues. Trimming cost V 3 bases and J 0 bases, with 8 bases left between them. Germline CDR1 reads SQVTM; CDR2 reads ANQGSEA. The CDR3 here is CSVEEDSNTGELFF. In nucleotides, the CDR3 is TGCAGCGTTGAGGAGGACTCGAACACCGGGGAGCTGTTTTTT.

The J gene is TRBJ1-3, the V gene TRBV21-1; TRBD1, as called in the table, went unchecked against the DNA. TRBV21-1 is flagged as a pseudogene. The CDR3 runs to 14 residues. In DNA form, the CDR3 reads TGTGCCAGCCTAAACAGAACAGCCGGAAACACCATATATTTT. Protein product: CASLNRTAGNTIYF.

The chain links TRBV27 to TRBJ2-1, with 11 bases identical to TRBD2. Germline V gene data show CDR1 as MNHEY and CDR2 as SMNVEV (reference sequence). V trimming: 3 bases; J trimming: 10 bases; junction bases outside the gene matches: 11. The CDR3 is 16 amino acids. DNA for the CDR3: TGTGCCAGCAGTTTCCTAACTAGCGGGAGAGCGGGCGAGCAGTTCTTC. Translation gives CASSFLTSGRAGEQFF.

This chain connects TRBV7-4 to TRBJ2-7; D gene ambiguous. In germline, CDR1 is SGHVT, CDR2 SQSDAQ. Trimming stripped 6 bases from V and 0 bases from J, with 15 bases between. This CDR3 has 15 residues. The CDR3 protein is CASRLLIAASYEQYF. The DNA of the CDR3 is TGTGCCAGCAGGTTACTCATAGCTGCCTCCTACGAGCAGTACTTC.

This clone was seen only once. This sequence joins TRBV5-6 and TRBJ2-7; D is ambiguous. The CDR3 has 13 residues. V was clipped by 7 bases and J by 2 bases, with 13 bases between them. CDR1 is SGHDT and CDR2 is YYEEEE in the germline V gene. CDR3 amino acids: CASQEASAYEQYF. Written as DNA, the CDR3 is TGTGCCAGCCAAGAAGCCTCGGCCTACGAGCAGTACTTC.

The CDR3 reads CASSPLGPVETGEKLFF. CDR3 coding DNA: TGTGCCAGCTCACCACTGGGCCCGGTTGAAACAGGAGAAAAACTGTTTTTT. This rearrangement joins TRBV18 to TRBJ1-4, with D possibly TRBD1 on 5 matching bases. Per germline, CDR1 KGHSH and CDR2 LQKENI. CDR3 size: 17 residues. The ends were cut back, 1 base at V and 8 bases at J, with 20 bases in the middle.

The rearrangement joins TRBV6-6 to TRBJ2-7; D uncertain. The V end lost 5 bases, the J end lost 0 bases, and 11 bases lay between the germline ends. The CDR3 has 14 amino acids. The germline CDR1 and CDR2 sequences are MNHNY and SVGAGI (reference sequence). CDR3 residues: CASSLRRSSYEQYF. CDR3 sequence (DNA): TGTGCCAGCAGTCTTCGTCGGAGCTCCTACGAGCAGTACTTC.

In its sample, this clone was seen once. The CDR3 DNA is TGTGCCAGCGGGACTACAAGCTCCTACGAGCAGTACTTC. Translation: CASGTTSSYEQYF. The chain is built from TRBV6-1 and TRBJ2-5, with TRBD2 identical over 7 bases. The DNA end favors TRBJ2-7, so the J call may be wrong. Germline V gene sequence: CDR1 MNHNS, CDR2 SASEGT. This CDR3 spans 13 amino acids.

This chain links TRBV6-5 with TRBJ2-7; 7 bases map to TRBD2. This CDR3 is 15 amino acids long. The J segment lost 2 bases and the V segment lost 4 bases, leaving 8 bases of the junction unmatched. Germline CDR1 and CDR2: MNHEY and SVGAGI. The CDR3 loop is CASSLGGTDPYEQYF. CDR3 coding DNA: TGTGCCAGCAGTTTGGGAGGGACGGACCCCTACGAGCAGTACTTC.

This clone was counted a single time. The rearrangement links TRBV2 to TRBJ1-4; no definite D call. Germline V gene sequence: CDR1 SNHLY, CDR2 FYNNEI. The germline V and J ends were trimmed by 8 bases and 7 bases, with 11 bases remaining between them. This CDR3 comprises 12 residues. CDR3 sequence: CASAKRSEKLFF. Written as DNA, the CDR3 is TGTGCCAGCGCGAAACGGAGTGAAAAACTGTTTTTT. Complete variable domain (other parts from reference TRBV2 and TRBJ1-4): EPEVTQTPSHQVTQMGQEVILRCVPISNHLYFYWYRQILGQKVEFLVSFYNNEISEKSEIFDDQFSVERPDGSNFTLKIRSTKLEDSAMYFCASAKRSEKLFFGSGTQLSVL.

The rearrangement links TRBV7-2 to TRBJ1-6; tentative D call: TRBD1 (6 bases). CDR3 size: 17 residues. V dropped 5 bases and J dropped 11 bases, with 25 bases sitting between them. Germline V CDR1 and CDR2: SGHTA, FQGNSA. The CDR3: CASSPGGALAELTPLHF. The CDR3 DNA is TGTGCCAGCAGCCCTGGGGGGGCATTGGCGGAATTGACACCCCTCCACTTT.

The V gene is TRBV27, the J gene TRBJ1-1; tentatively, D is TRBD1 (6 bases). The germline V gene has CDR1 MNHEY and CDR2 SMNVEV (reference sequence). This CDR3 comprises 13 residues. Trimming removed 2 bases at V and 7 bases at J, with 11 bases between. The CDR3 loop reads CASSLQTGIEAFF. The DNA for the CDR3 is TGTGCCAGCAGTTTACAAACAGGGATTGAAGCTTTCTTT.

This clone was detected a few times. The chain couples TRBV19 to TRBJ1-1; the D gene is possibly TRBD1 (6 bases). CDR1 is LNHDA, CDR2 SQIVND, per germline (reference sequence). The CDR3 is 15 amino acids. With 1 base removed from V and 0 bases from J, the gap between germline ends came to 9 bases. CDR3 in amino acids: CASSIAGQLNTEAFF. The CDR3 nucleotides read TGTGCCAGTAGTATAGCAGGACAGTTGAACACTGAAGCTTTCTTT.

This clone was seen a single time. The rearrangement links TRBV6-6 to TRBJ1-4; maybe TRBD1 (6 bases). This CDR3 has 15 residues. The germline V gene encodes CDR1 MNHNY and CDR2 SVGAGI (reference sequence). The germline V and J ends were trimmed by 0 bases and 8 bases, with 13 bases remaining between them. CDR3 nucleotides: TGTGCCAGCAGTTACTCTGGGGACACCTCCGAAAAACTGTTTTTT. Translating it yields CASSYSGDTSEKLFF.

The CDR3 DNA reads as TGTGCCAGCACGGGACAGGGTCTGGATGAGCAGTTCTTC. This codes for CASTGQGLDEQFF. The genes are TRBV6-6 and TRBJ2-1, with 9 positions matching TRBD1. The CDR3 has 13 residues. Germline V lookup: CDR1 MNHNY, CDR2 SVGAGI (reference sequence). J was trimmed by 8 bases and V by 7 bases; bases with no gene match: 6.

The CDR3 loop is CASSSSGSYGYTF. As DNA, the CDR3 is TGTGCCAGCAGCTCCTCAGGGTCCTATGGCTACACCTTC. The chain couples TRBV7-9 to TRBJ1-2, with D perhaps matching TRBD1 (5 bases). The CDR3 contains 13 residues. CDR1 is SEHNR, CDR2 FQNEAQ, per germline (reference sequence). V lost 4 bases, J lost 4 bases, and 10 bases lay in between.

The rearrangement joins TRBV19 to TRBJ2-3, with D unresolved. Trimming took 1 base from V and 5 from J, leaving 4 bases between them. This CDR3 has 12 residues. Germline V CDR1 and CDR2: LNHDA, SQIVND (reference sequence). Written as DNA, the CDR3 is TGTGCCAGTAGTATAGGTCGAGATACGCAGTATTTT. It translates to CASSIGRDTQYF.

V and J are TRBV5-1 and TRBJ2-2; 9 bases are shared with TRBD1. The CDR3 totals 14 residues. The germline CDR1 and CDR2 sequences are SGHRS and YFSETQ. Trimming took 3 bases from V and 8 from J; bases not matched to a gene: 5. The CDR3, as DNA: TGCGCCAGCAGCTGGACAGGGGATCTGGGGGAGCTGTTTTTT. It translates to CASSWTGDLGELFF.

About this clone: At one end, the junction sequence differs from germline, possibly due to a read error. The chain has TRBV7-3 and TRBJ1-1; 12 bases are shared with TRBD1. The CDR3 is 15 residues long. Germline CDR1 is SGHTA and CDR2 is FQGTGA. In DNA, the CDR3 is TGTGCCAGCAGCCTAACGGGACAGGGGGCGGGTGGAGCTTTCTTT. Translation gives CASSLTGQGAGGAFF.

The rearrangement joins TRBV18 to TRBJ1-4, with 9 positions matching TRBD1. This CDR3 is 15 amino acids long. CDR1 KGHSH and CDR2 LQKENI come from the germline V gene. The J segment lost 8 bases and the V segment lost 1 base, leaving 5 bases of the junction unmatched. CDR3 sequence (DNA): TGTGCCAGCTCACCACAGACAGGGGGAGCGGAAAAACTGTTTTTT. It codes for CASSPQTGGAEKLFF.

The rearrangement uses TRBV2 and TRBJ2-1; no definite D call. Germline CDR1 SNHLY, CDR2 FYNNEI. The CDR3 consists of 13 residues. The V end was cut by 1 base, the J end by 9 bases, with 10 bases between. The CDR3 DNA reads TGTGCCAGCAGTGAAGGACCCCCAGGTGAGCAGTTCTTC. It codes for CASSEGPPGEQFF.

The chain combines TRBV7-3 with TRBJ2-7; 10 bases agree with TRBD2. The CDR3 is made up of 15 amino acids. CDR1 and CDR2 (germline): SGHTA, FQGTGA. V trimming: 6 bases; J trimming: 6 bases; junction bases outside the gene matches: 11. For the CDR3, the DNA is TGTGCCAGCAGTCGACTAGCGGGCTTGCCCGGCGAGCAGTACTTC. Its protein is CASSRLAGLPGEQYF.

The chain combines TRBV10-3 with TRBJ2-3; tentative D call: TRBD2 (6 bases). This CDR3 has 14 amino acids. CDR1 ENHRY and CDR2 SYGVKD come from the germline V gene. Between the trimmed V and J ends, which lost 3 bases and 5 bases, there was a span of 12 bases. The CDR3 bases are TGTGCCATCAGTGAAACGGGAGCGGGAGATACGCAGTATTTT. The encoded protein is CAISETGAGDTQYF.

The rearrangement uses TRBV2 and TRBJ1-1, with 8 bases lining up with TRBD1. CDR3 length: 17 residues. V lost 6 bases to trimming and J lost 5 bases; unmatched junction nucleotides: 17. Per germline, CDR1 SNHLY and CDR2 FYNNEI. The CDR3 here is CASSSLRLGQAGTEAFF. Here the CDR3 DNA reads TGTGCCAGCAGCTCCCTGAGGCTGGGACAGGCAGGAACTGAAGCTTTCTTT. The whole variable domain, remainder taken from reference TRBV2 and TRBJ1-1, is EPEVTQTPSHQVTQMGQEVILRCVPISNHLYFYWYRQILGQKVEFLVSFYNNEISEKSEIFDDQFSVERPDGSNFTLKIRSTKLEDSAMYFCASSSLRLGQAGTEAFFGQGTRLTVV.